The source of this T cell receptor beta chain is a study of T cell responses to AZD1222 COVID-19 vaccine. The table came from immunoSEQ multiplex PCR; TCRdb's copy has only in-frame clones and leaves some out. The sample lists around 160,000 clones; 85% to 95% were seen once. This CDR3 has 15 amino acids. Trimming took off 5 bases at V and 3 bases at J, with 16 bases between the two ends. Germline loops: CDR1 SEHNR, CDR2 FQNEAQ (reference sequence). This clonotype originated in an adult in good health. Here the sequenced sample was peripheral blood, taken on day 0 of AZD1222 vaccination. V and J are TRBV7-9 and TRBJ2-5; TRBD1 or TRBD2 may be the D gene (5 bases each). CDR3 in DNA: TGTGCCAGCAGCCTGCGTGTGGGGGTGGAAGAGACCCAGTACTTC. It yields the protein CASSLRVGVEETQYF.